The clone carrying this T cell receptor (beta chain) was seen ten or more times. The data were taken from a study of T cells in Graves' hyperthyroidism and ophthalmopathy. The TCR beta CDR3 regions underwent amplification using RNA transcripts as the source. HTBI primers were the set used in a first-round RT-PCR of the TCR CDR3. TCRdb re-derived calls from the multiplex PCR reads in MiXCR, one entry per CDR3 protein. This sample has 200,000 to 250,000 distinct CDR3 sequences, with 15% to 20% found just once. Sequenced: blood. The TCR sequence derives from a woman aged 18-35 years with Graves' ophthalmopathy.

CDR3 residues: CSVDTGLPEAFF. CDR3 nucleotides: TGCAGCGTTGACACAGGATTACCTGAAGCTTTCTTT. The chain combines TRBV29-1 with TRBJ1-1, with a possible D match to TRBD1 (5 bases). The germline gives CDR1 SQVTM, CDR2 ANQGSEA. With 3 bases removed from V and 6 bases from J, the gap between germline ends came to 11 bases. The CDR3 length is 12 residues.